Listed here is a single TCR beta chain. The target of this receptor is not known. No clone much larger than this one lies a single base away; base qualities are absent. The data stem from a study of PD-1 blockade in classical Hodgkin lymphoma (dated by TCRdb to the early 2020s). In terms of the full investigation: Nivolumab dosing was 3 mg/kg intravenously every 2 weeks, continuing until either disease progression or unacceptable toxicity. A peripheral blood immune signature of response to PD-1 blockade in classical Hodgkin lymphoma was defined using TCR beta sequencing and CyTOF.

Summary of the overall study and its limitations: Trial patients achieving complete response had baseline diversity similar to newly diagnosed patients, whereas partial responders and progressors had significantly lower diversity. By C4D1, a significant rise was seen in CD4+ TCR diversity but not in CD8+ TCR diversity (p=0.0027 vs p=0.16), and the rise was most apparent among complete responders (p=0.02). Lower diversity was seen in patients whose nivolumab began less than 1 year after ASCT, and these patients were left out of later analyses so that immune reconstitution would not confound the results. Only a single clinical trial cohort was studied, and what caused the repertoire differences, possibly disease activity or prior therapy, remained undefined. Newly diagnosed patients were reported to have lower baseline TCR diversity than healthy donors, and relapsed/refractory patients were reported to have lower baseline TCR diversity still.

The time point label, as the study defines it: cycle 1 day 1 (C1D1), immediately before nivolumab initiation. Every trial patient had relapsed following autologous stem cell transplantation, and prior brentuximab vedotin exposure was what differed among cohorts A, B and C. The trial cohort comprised approximately 55 patients with relapsed/refractory classical Hodgkin lymphoma whose best overall responses were complete response, partial response or progressive disease. Trial patients were treated with single-agent nivolumab in the multi-cohort phase II CheckMate 205 trial. An independent review committee assessed best overall response by applying the 2007 International Working Group response criteria. Trial PBMCs were collected just before the start of nivolumab (C1D1) and during therapy at cycle 2 day 1 and cycle 4 day 1. After peripheral blood was drawn into 8 mL Vacutainer Cell Preparation Tubes, PBMCs were isolated by centrifugation and then cryopreserved.

Genomic DNA was extracted with the Qiagen DNeasy kit from unsorted PBMCs and from negatively selected CD4+ and CD8+ fractions. Using primers that anneal to V and J segments, immunoSEQ multiplex PCR amplified the TCR beta CDR3 regions. Amplification bias was minimized using a synthetic immune receptor repertoire, and residual bias was removed computationally after sequencing. Concerning the study's data processing: Repertoire diversity was quantified as the Shannon entropy index using custom Python scripts. Unsorted, CD4+ and CD8+ repertoires were examined separately, except in combined analyses, for which CD4+ and CD8+ sequences were merged in silico. Clonal expansion was defined as at least a 2-fold frequency increase after treatment relative to C1D1, with a pseudocount of 0.5 for undetected baseline clones. Singleton clones were defined as clones with 0 or 1 copy at C1D1, and non-singleton clones were defined as clones with 2 or more copies. Clones expanded in unsorted samples were assigned a CD4+, CD8+ or unknown annotation through matching of protein sequences in sorted samples from the same patient. Wilcoxon tests on paired samples were used to test diversity changes from C1D1 to C4D1. The clones in this table, taken by TCRdb from immuneACCESS, are in-frame only. Not every clone is retained; where verified, under half of the shortfall comes from an unresolved V gene, and the cause of the rest is unknown. That table gives V, J and clone size, and the DNA gave D and trimming. Here the sample has roughly 55,000 clones; over 70% occur a single time. The ten biggest clones cover around 15% of the sample.

The CDR3 runs 15 residues from the cysteine to the phenylalanine. Of all the DNA, just the CDR3 is kept, 45 bases in frame from base 1. Cut back by 5 bases and 2 bases, the V and J ends lie 14 bases apart. CDR1 LNHDA and CDR2 SQIVND are derived from the germline V gene (reference sequence). The sequenced sample was peripheral blood mononuclear cells (PBMCs), obtained at baseline. The chain was built from TRBV19 and TRBJ2-3, with no D gene named confidently. The receptor was derived from a human donor with classical Hodgkin lymphoma. At the DNA level, the sequence is TGTGCCAGTAGTCCCCAGGCGGTCCTCACAGATACGCAGTATTTT. Protein translation: CASSPQAVLTDTQYF.